A single sample gave rise to the 15 T cell receptor beta chains below, sequenced in a study of blood T cell repertoires in COVID-19 (dated by TCRdb to the early 2020s). The method was the immunoSEQ multiplex PCR assay. TCRdb took over this immuneACCESS table, retaining in-frame rearrangements with V and J assigned. Such tables are incomplete; in checked studies, under half of the missing clones stem from an unresolved V gene, and the remainder is unexplained. For this sample the table gives about 380,000 clones, of which more than 65% were detected only once. Roughly 1.1% of the sample lies in the top ten. The sequencing input was peripheral blood. All receptors come from a human donor with acute or convalescent COVID-19. The donor label of this sample is uncertain.

This clone was observed a single time. The chain carries TRBV5-1 and TRBJ2-3; TRBD1 matches 9 bases. The CDR3 runs to 16 residues. CDR1 is SGHRS and CDR2 is YFSETQ in the germline V gene. J gave up 0 bases and V 1 base, and 3 bases lay outside the gene matches. DNA of the CDR3: TGCGCCAGCAGCTTGCCCGGGACAGGGAGCACAGATACGCAGTATTTT. Encoded protein: CASSLPGTGSTDTQYF.

This clone was observed many times. The J gene is TRBJ1-3, the V gene TRBV5-1; TRBD1 agrees at 7 bases. CDR3 length: 14 amino acids. J lost 2 bases, V lost 4 bases, and 3 bases had no gene match. Germline CDR1 is SGHRS and CDR2 is YFSETQ. The CDR3 nucleotides are TGCGCCAGCAGCAGTGGACAGGCTGGAAACACCATATATTTT. It encodes CASSSGQAGNTIYF.

This chain joins TRBV2 and TRBJ1-5, with 8 bases aligning to TRBD1. This CDR3 region has 14 residues. Germline V gene data show CDR1 as SNHLY and CDR2 as FYNNEI. Unmatched junction bases numbered 7, after V lost 6 bases and J lost 6 bases. For the CDR3, the DNA is TGTGCCAGCAGGGCAGGGACAGGCCCTCAGCCCCAGCATTTT. It codes for CASRAGTGPQPQHF.

This clone turned up a few times. The rearrangement uses TRBV27 and TRBJ1-6; D might be TRBD1 (6 bases). CDR1 is MNHEY and CDR2 is SMNVEV in the germline V gene (reference sequence). This CDR3 comprises 13 residues. Between the trimmed V and J ends, which lost 7 bases and 9 bases, there was a span of 13 bases. In DNA, the CDR3 is TGTGCCAGCACCGGACAGAGGCGTTCACCCCTCCACTTT. It yields the protein CASTGQRRSPLHF.

This clone was observed a few times. The chain recombines TRBV6-1 with TRBJ1-1; D might be TRBD1 (6 bases). There are 15 residues in the CDR3. Germline CDR1 reads MNHNS; CDR2 reads SASEGT. The V and J ends lost 3 bases and 5 bases respectively, with 16 bases between them. The CDR3, as DNA: TGTGCCAGCAGTGACCGGGGGGCGCGGTTGACTGAAGCTTTCTTT. Protein: CASSDRGARLTEAFF.

The chain carries TRBV3-1 (or the pseudogene TRBV3-2) and TRBJ1-6, with a weak D call TRBD1 (6 bases). The CDR3 extends over 15 amino acids. With 3 bases removed from V and 9 bases from J, the gap between germline ends came to 15 bases. Per the germline V gene, CDR1 is LGHDT and CDR2 is YNNKEL (reference sequence). CDR3 sequence: CASSHGTGQLSPLHF. The CDR3 coding sequence is TGTGCCAGCAGCCATGGAACAGGGCAACTTTCACCCCTCCACTTT.

This rearrangement joins TRBV24-1 to TRBJ2-5, with D possibly being TRBD2 (5 bases). This CDR3 has 14 residues. Trimming shortened V by 7 bases and J by 9 bases, and 20 bases separated the two germline ends. CDR1 is KGHDR, CDR2 SFDVKD, per germline. CDR3 sequence: CATSSASSPGSQYF. The CDR3 region has the DNA TGTGCCACCAGCTCTGCGTCTAGCCCCGGCTCCCAGTACTTC.

This clone was seen more than once but under ten times. V and J are TRBV5-1 and TRBJ1-4; 8 nucleotides match TRBD1. Germline values: CDR1 SGHRS, CDR2 YFSETQ. The CDR3 is 15 amino acids. Trimming took 0 bases from V and 11 from J; bases not matched to a gene: 9. This CDR3 reads CASSLGQGAREKLFF. The DNA for the CDR3 is TGCGCCAGCAGCTTGGGGCAGGGGGCAAGGGAGAAACTGTTTTTT.

The sample holds a few counts of this clone. The genes are TRBV6-5 and TRBJ1-2; 7 bases fit TRBD1. This CDR3 spans 14 amino acids. CDR1 MNHEY and CDR2 SVGAGI come from the germline V gene. Trimming cost V 6 bases and J 8 bases; bases outside gene matches: 12. CDR3 DNA sequence: TGTGCCAGCAGCCGAACAGGGCCAGGGGGAGGCTACACCTTC. Protein product: CASSRTGPGGGYTF.

The chain joins TRBV2 to TRBJ1-5; D possibly corresponds to TRBD1 (5 bases). The CDR3 spans 16 residues. The germline CDR1 and CDR2 sequences are SNHLY and FYNNEI. The ends were cut back, 6 bases at V and 5 bases at J, with 20 bases in the middle. This CDR3 is CASRGTGGFIDQPQHF. CDR3 DNA sequence: TGTGCCAGCAGGGGAACGGGGGGGTTCATCGATCAGCCCCAGCATTTT.

The chain has TRBV19 and TRBJ2-1; 9 bases match TRBD2. CDR3 length: 17 amino acids. The junction had 10 bases not matched to a gene; V was cut back by 5 bases and J by 2 bases. From germline, CDR1 is LNHDA and CDR2 SQIVND (reference sequence). The CDR3 loop reads CASSASTGTSTYNEQFF. CDR3 nucleotide sequence: TGTGCCAGTAGTGCCTCTACCGGGACTAGCACCTACAATGAGCAGTTCTTC.

This clone showed up many times. The chain links TRBV4-1 to TRBJ2-7, with 8 bases matching TRBD1. The CDR3 consists of 15 residues. The ends lost 0 bases at V and 5 bases at J; junction bases unmatched: 6. Germline CDR1 reads MGHRA; CDR2 reads YSYEKL. The CDR3 region has the DNA TGCGCCAGCAGCCAAGACAGGGGGCGCAGGGACGAGCAGTACTTC. Protein sequence: CASSQDRGRRDEQYF.

V is TRBV18 and J is TRBJ2-1, with 7 bases fitting TRBD1. Germline assignment: CDR1 KGHSH and CDR2 LQKENI. This CDR3 is built from 16 residues. V dropped 1 base and J dropped 6; count of bases not matched to a gene: 9. The CDR3 nucleotides read TGTGCCAGCTCACCACAGGCATCTCCAGGGGGCAATGAGCAGTTCTTC. It translates to CASSPQASPGGNEQFF.

This clone was counted between two and nine times. This chain joins TRBV14 and TRBJ2-7; 7 bases map to TRBD1. V shed 4 bases and J 4 bases; nucleotides not matched to a gene: 10. CDR1 is SGHDN, CDR2 FVKESK, per germline. CDR3 size: 15 residues. The CDR3 region has the DNA TGTGCCAGCAGCCGGCGACAGGGTCTGGGTTACGAGCAGTACTTC. Protein sequence: CASSRRQGLGYEQYF. Filled out from reference TRBV14 and TRBJ2-7, the complete variable domain reads EAGVTQFPSHSVIEKGQTVTLRCDPISGHDNLYWYRRVMGKEIKFLLHFVKESKQDESGMPNNRFLAERTGGTYSTLKVQPAELEDSGVYFCASSRRQGLGYEQYFGPGTRLTVT.

The chain employs TRBV18 and TRBJ2-1; 9 positions match TRBD2. The V gene's germline CDR1 is KGHSH and CDR2 LQKENI. The V segment lost 8 bases and the J segment 6 bases; nucleotides outside the gene matches: 11. The CDR3 is 15 amino acids. CDR3 nucleotides: TGTGCCAGCAAGACTAGCGGAAATGCGGGCAATGAGCAGTTCTTC. Translating it yields CASKTSGNAGNEQFF.